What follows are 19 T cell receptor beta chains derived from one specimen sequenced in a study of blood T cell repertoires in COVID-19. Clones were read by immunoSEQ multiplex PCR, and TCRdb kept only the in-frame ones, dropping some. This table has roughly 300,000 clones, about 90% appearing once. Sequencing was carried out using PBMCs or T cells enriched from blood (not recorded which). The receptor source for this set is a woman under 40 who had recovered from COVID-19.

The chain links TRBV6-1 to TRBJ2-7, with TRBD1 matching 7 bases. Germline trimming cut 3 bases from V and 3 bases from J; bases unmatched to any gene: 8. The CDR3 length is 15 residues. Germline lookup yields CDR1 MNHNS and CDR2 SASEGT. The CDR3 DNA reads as TGTGCCAGCAGTGAGGGGCAGGGGGTAGGCTACGAGCAGTACTTC. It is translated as CASSEGQGVGYEQYF.

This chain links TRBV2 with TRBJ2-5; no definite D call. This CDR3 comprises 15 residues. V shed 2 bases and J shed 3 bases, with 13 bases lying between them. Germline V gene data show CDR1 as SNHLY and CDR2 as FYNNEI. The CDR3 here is CASSEITAFEETQYF. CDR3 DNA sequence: TGTGCCAGCAGTGAAATAACAGCCTTCGAAGAGACCCAGTACTTC.

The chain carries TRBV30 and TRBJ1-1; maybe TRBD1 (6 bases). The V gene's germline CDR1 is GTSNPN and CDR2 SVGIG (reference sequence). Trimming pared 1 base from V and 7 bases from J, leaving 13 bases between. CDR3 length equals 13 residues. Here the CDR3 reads CAWSAFRDNEAFF. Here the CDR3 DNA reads TGTGCCTGGAGTGCCTTCAGGGACAATGAAGCTTTCTTT.

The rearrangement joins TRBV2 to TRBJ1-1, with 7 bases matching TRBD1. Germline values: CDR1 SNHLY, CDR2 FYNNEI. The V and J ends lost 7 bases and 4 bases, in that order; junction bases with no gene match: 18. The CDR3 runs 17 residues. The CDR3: CASNPGGQGVTGTEAFF. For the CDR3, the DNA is TGTGCCAGCAACCCTGGGGGGCAGGGGGTAACCGGCACTGAAGCTTTCTTT. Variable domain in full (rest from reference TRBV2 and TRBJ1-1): EPEVTQTPSHQVTQMGQEVILRCVPISNHLYFYWYRQILGQKVEFLVSFYNNEISEKSEIFDDQFSVERPDGSNFTLKIRSTKLEDSAMYFCASNPGGQGVTGTEAFFGQGTRLTVV.

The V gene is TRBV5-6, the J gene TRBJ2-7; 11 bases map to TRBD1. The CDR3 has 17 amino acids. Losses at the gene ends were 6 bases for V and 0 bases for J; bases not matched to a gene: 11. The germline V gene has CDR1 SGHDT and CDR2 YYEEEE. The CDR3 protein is CASTLDGTGGYSYEQYF. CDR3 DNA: TGTGCCAGCACCCTGGACGGGACAGGGGGATACTCCTACGAGCAGTACTTC.

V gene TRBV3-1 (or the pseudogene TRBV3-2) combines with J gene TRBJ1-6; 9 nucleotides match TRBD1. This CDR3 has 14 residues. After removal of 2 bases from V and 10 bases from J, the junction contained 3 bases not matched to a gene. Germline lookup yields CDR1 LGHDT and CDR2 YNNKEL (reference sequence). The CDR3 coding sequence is TGTGCCAGCAGCCAAAGGGACAGGGCATCACCCCTCCACTTT. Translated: CASSQRDRASPLHF.

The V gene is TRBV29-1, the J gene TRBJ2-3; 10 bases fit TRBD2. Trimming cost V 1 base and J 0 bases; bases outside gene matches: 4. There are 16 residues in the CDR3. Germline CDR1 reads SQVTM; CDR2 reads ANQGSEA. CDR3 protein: CSVEGTSGESTDTQYF. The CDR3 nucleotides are TGCAGCGTTGAAGGCACTAGCGGGGAAAGCACAGATACGCAGTATTTT.

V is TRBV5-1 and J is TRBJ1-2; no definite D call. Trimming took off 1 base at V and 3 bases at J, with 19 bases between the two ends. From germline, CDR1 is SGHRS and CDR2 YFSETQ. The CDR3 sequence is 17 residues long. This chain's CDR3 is CASSLYLRPRSDYGYTF. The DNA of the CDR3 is TGCGCCAGCAGCTTGTATCTCCGCCCCAGGTCTGACTATGGCTACACCTTC.

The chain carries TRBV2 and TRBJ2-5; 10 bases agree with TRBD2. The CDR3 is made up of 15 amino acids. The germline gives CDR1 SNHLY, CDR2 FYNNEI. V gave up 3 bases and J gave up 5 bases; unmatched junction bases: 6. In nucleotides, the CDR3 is TGTGCCAGCAGTGAGCCTAGCGGGGGCGGGGAGACCCAGTACTTC. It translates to CASSEPSGGGETQYF.

The CDR3 loop is CASSPIPGTRQPQHF. DNA of the CDR3: TGTGCCAGCAGCCCCATCCCAGGGACACGTCAGCCCCAGCATTTT. The chain carries TRBV5-6 and TRBJ1-5; tentative D call: TRBD1 (6 bases). CDR3 length: 15 amino acids. The germline V gene encodes CDR1 SGHDT and CDR2 YYEEEE. Trimming took 4 bases from V and 6 from J, leaving 17 bases between them. The full variable domain, rest sourced from reference TRBV5-6 and TRBJ1-5, is DAGVTQSPTHLIKTRGQQVTLRCSPKSGHDTVSWYQQALGQGPQFIFQYYEEEERQRGNFPDRFSGHQFPNYSSELNVNALLLGDSALYLCASSPIPGTRQPQHFGDGTRLSIL.

The CDR3 region is CASSLLADTQYF. In DNA form, the CDR3 reads TGTGCCAGCAGTCTCTTAGCGGATACGCAGTATTTT. V is TRBV28 and J is TRBJ2-3; tentative D call: TRBD2 (5 bases). The V gene lost 5 bases and the J gene lost 6 bases, with 9 bases spanning the gap. Per the germline V gene, CDR1 is MDHEN and CDR2 is SYDVKM. The CDR3 extends over 12 amino acids.

CDR3 nucleotides: TGCGCCAGCAGCTTGGGGGCTCTGGAATACAATGAGCAGTTCTTC. It yields the protein CASSLGALEYNEQFF. V is TRBV5-1 and J is TRBJ2-1; D unclear. The V and J ends lost 0 bases and 4 bases respectively, with 11 bases between them. The V gene's germline CDR1 is SGHRS and CDR2 YFSETQ. The CDR3 is made up of 15 amino acids.

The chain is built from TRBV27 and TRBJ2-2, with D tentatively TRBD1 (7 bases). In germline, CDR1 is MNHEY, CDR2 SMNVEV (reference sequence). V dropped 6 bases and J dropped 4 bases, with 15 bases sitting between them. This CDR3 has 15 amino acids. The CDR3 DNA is TGTGCCAGCAGGGCCGACAGGGAGGTCACCGGGGAGCTGTTTTTT. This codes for CASRADREVTGELFF.

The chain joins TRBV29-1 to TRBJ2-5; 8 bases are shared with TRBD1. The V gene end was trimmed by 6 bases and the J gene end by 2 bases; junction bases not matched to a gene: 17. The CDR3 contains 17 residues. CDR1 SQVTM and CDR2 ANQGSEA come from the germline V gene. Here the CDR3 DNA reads TGCAGCGTGGTGAGATTTTCCCTACAGGGGGGACAAGAGACCCAGTACTTC. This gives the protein CSVVRFSLQGGQETQYF.

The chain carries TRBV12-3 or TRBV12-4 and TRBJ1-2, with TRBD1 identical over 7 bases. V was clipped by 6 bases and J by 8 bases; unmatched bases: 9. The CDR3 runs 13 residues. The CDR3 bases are TGTGCCAGCAGCGGGACAGCCTCTTTGGGCTACACCTTC. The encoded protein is CASSGTASLGYTF.

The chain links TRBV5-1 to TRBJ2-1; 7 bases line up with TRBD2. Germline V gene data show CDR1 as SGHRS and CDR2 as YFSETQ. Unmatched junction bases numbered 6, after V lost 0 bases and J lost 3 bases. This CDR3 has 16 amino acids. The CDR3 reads CASSLEAGSLYNEQFF. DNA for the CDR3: TGCGCCAGCAGCTTGGAAGCGGGGAGCCTCTACAATGAGCAGTTCTTC.

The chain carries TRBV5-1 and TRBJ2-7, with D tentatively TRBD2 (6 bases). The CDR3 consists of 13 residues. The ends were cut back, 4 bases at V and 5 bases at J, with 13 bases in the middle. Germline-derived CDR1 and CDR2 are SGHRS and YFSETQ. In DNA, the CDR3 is TGCGCCAGCAGCGACGGACTATTGAACGAGCAGTACTTC. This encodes CASSDGLLNEQYF.

CDR3 sequence (DNA): TGTGCCAGCAGCTTAGCGGGGACAGGGAACGAGCAGTACTTC. Translation: CASSLAGTGNEQYF. The chain joins TRBV7-8 to TRBJ2-7; 9 bases are shared with TRBD1. Germline trimming cut 0 bases from V and 5 bases from J; bases unmatched to any gene: 2. The CDR3 consists of 14 residues. CDR1 and CDR2 from the germline V gene are SGHVS and FQNEAQ.

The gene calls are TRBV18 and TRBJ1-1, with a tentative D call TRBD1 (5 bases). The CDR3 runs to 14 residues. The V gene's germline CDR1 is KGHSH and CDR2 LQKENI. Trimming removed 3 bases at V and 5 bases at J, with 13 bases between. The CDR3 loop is CASSPYGGETEAFF. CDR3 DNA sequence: TGTGCCAGCTCACCTTACGGGGGGGAGACTGAAGCTTTCTTT. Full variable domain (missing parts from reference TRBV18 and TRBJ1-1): NAGVMQNPRHLVRRRGQEARLRCSPMKGHSHVYWYRQLPEEGLKFMVYLQKENIIDESGMPKERFSAEFPKEGPSILRIQQVVRGDSAAYFCASSPYGGETEAFFGQGTRLTVV.